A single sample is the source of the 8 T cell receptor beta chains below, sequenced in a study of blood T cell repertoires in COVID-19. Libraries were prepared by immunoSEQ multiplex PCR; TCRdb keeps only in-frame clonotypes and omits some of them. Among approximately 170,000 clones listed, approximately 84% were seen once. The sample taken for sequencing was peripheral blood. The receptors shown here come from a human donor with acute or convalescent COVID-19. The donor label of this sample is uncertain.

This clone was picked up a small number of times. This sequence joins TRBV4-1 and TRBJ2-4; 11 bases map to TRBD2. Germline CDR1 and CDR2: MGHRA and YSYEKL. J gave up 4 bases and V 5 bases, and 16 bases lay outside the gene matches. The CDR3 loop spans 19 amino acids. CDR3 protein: CASSLGGSGGAKAKNIQYF. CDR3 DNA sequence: TGCGCCAGCAGCTTAGGGGGTAGCGGGGGGGCGAAGGCGAAAAACATTCAGTACTTC.

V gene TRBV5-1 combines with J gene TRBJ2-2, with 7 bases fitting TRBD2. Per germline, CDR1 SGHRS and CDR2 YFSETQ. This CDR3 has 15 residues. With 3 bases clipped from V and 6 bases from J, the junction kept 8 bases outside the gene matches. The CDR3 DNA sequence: TGCGCCAGCAGCTCACTCCCCACTAGCGCCGGGGAGCTGTTTTTT. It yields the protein CASSSLPTSAGELFF.

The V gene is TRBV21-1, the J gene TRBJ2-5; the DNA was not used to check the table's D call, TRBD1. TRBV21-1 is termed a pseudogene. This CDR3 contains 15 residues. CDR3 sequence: CASSSRQGARETQYF. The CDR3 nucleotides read TGTGCCAGCAGCTCACGACAGGGGGCGCGGGAGACCCAGTACTTC.

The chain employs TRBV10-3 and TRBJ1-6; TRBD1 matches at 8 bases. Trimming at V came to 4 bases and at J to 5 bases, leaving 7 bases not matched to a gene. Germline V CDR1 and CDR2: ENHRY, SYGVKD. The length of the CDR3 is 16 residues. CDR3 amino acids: CAISASDRAHNSPLHF. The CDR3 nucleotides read TGTGCCATCAGTGCCTCGGACAGGGCTCATAATTCACCCCTCCACTTT.

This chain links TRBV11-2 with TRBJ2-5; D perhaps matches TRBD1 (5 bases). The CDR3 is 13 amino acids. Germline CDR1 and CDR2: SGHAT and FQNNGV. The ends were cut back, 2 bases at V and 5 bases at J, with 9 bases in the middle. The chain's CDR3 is CASSLQGRETQYF. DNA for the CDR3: TGTGCCAGCAGCTTACAGGGTCGGGAGACCCAGTACTTC.

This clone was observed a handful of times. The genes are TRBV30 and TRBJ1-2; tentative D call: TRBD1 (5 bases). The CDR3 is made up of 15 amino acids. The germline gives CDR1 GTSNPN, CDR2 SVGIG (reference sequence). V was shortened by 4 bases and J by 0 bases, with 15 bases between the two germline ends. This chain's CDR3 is CAWKRGIEPNYGYTF. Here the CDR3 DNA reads TGTGCCTGGAAGCGGGGGATCGAGCCTAACTATGGCTACACCTTC.

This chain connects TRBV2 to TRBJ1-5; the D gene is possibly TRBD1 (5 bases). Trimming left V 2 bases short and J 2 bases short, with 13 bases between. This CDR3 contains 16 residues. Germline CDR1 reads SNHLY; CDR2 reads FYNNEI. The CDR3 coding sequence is TGTGCCAGCAGTGAATTGGGCAGGGAAGGCAATCAGCCCCAGCATTTT. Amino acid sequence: CASSELGREGNQPQHF.

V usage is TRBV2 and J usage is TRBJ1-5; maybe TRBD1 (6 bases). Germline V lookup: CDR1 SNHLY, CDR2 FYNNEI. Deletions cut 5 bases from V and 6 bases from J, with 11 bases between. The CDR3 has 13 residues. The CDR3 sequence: CASSRTGSQPQHF. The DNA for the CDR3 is TGTGCCAGCAGTAGAACAGGGAGTCAGCCCCAGCATTTT.